These T cell receptor beta chains were read from a single sample in a study of PD-1 blockade in mismatch repair-deficient tumors. This table comes from immunoSEQ multiplex PCR, and its TCRdb copy is limited to in-frame clones, with some not included. The sample lists about 120,000 clones, about 83% seen once, with 4.7% in the top ten. The sample here was peripheral blood, taken about 60 weeks after starting pembrolizumab. The source is an adult with mismatch repair-deficient cancer. The conserved cysteine and the conserved F or W are not part of the CDR3 here. Rows give clone size only sometimes, using once, few, many, or a class for an expanded clone.

CDR3aa: ASSLGLSGNTIY; abundance: once; j_gene: TRBJ1-3; v_gene: TRBV5-1
CDR3aa: ASSPYESVNTIY; abundance: NA; j_gene: TRBJ1-3; v_gene: TRBV18
CDR3aa: ASSENYKRQGRGTEAF; abundance: once; j_gene: TRBJ1-1; v_gene: TRBV6-1
CDR3aa: ASIWGHGNTGELF; abundance: NA; j_gene: TRBJ2-2; v_gene: TRBV7-9
CDR3aa: ASSREPNYGYT; abundance: NA; j_gene: TRBJ1-2; v_gene: TRBV6-5
CDR3aa: ASSLRDREGYT; abundance: NA; j_gene: TRBJ1-2; v_gene: TRBV6-6
CDR3aa: ASSFLDRKVSGANVLT; abundance: NA; j_gene: TRBJ2-6; v_gene: TRBV5-6
CDR3aa: ASDGGTGYETQY; abundance: NA; j_gene: TRBJ2-5; v_gene: TRBV9
CDR3aa: ASSLGNTYEQY; abundance: NA; j_gene: TRBJ2-7; v_gene: TRBV27
CDR3aa: ASSSPRGSYEQY; abundance: few; j_gene: TRBJ2-7; v_gene: TRBV7-2
CDR3aa: ASNQGLAWPQH; abundance: NA; j_gene: TRBJ1-5; v_gene: TRBV6-6
CDR3aa: ASSLDYSYNEQF; abundance: NA; j_gene: TRBJ2-1; v_gene: TRBV27
CDR3aa: TSSQPAGLPQH; abundance: few; j_gene: TRBJ1-5; v_gene: TRBV1
CDR3aa: ASSSPPGLAGSSYNEQF; abundance: NA; j_gene: TRBJ2-1; v_gene: TRBV7-9
CDR3aa: ASSLQGANEQY; abundance: few; j_gene: TRBJ2-7; v_gene: TRBV7-9
CDR3aa: ASSLFSYEQY; abundance: NA; j_gene: TRBJ2-7; v_gene: TRBV7-2
CDR3aa: ASSPPGTAGGQETQY; abundance: NA; j_gene: TRBJ2-5; v_gene: TRBV18
CDR3aa: ASRLTQGADTGELF; abundance: NA; j_gene: TRBJ2-2; v_gene: TRBV5-1
CDR3aa: ASSDGQGSQPQH; abundance: NA; j_gene: TRBJ1-5; v_gene: TRBV18
CDR3aa: ASSQDRGKRGEQF; abundance: NA; j_gene: TRBJ2-1; v_gene: TRBV5-4
CDR3aa: ASSSSRSEQF; abundance: few; j_gene: TRBJ2-1; v_gene: TRBV7-6
CDR3aa: ASSLTSGRGSEQY; abundance: NA; j_gene: TRBJ2-7; v_gene: TRBV5-6
CDR3aa: ASSLVGTGVYNEQF; abundance: NA; j_gene: TRBJ2-1; v_gene: TRBV5-1
CDR3aa: ASRLYTGGETQY; abundance: NA; j_gene: TRBJ2-5; v_gene: TRBV27
CDR3aa: ASSRTGLGAQETQY; abundance: NA; j_gene: TRBJ2-5; v_gene: TRBV5-4
CDR3aa: ASSLGLGGSSYNEQF; abundance: NA; j_gene: TRBJ2-1; v_gene: TRBV19
CDR3aa: ASTLQGTDTQY; abundance: NA; j_gene: TRBJ2-3; v_gene: TRBV6-5
CDR3aa: ASSSSRTGELF; abundance: NA; j_gene: TRBJ2-2; v_gene: TRBV5-4
CDR3aa: ASSSGTSGSSDTQY; abundance: NA; j_gene: TRBJ2-3; v_gene: TRBV7-2
CDR3aa: ASYTGVNTEAF; abundance: NA; j_gene: TRBJ1-1; v_gene: TRBV18
CDR3aa: ASSVATDTQY; abundance: NA; j_gene: TRBJ2-3; v_gene: TRBV9
CDR3aa: ASSSSPGLAGISYEQY; abundance: NA; j_gene: TRBJ2-7; v_gene: TRBV27
CDR3aa: ASSLPGLASDEQF; abundance: NA; j_gene: TRBJ2-1; v_gene: TRBV11-2
CDR3aa: ASSISSYNEQF; abundance: NA; j_gene: TRBJ2-1; v_gene: TRBV19
CDR3aa: ASSIDREQPQH; abundance: NA; j_gene: TRBJ1-5; v_gene: TRBV7-3
CDR3aa: ASSRQGIDEAF; abundance: NA; j_gene: TRBJ1-1; v_gene: TRBV13
CDR3aa: ASSLGTGARRGYT; abundance: NA; j_gene: TRBJ1-2; v_gene: TRBV5-6